Listed below are T cell receptor beta chains from one sample, sequenced in a study of vaccination effects on CD4 cells after COVID-19. The antigens these receptors bind are not known. Assay used: immunoSEQ multiplex PCR; TCRdb lists only in-frame clones, some missing. This sample has 45,000 to 50,000 clones, with 70% to 80% found just once. Here the sequenced sample was CD4+ T cells from PBMCs cultured without peptide, taken before COVID-19 vaccination. The receptors derive from a human donor who had a prior SARS-CoV-2 infection. The CDR3 runs from the conserved cysteine through the conserved F or W. The order of the fields is V gene, D gene, clone size, J gene, CDR3 DNA, CDR3 protein. The D gene is left open where the match is weak. The size entry is marked missing in some rows and otherwise reads once, few, many or a size class.

TRBV6-5,TRBD1,.,TRBJ2-5,TGTGCCAGCAGCCAGAAGTCGGGACAGGGGGCATTGGGGTACTTC,CASSQKSGQGALGYF
TRBV27,.,few,TRBJ2-2,TGTGCCAGCAGTTTAGAAGGGCTGAACACCGGGGAGCTGTTTTTT,CASSLEGLNTGELFF
TRBV5-6,TRBD1,.,TRBJ2-1,TGTGCCAGCAGCTTTTATTCGGGGACAGACAATGAGCAGTTCTTC,CASSFYSGTDNEQFF
TRBV2,TRBD1,.,TRBJ1-4,TGTGCCAGCAGTGACACGAGGACAGGGGAGAGTAATGAAAAACTGTTTTTT,CASSDTRTGESNEKLFF
TRBV9,.,.,TRBJ1-3,TGTGCCAGCAGCGTAGGTGGGGTCTCTGGAAACACCATATATTTT,CASSVGGVSGNTIYF
TRBV7-9,.,few,TRBJ2-1,TGTGCCAGCCAAATCGCCCCAGCGGTACCTTACAATGAGCAGTTCTTC,CASQIAPAVPYNEQFF
TRBV18,.,.,TRBJ2-2,TGTGCCAGCTCCCCGACGGCGGTGAACACCGGGGAGCTGTTTTTT,CASSPTAVNTGELFF
TRBV3-1/TRBV3-2,TRBD1,.,TRBJ2-7,TGTGCCAGCAGGCCGGGACAGGGCTCCTACGAGCAGTACTTC,CASRPGQGSYEQYF
TRBV4-1,.,.,TRBJ1-6,TGCGCCAGCAGCCAAGAGGGGGGTCGTTCACCCCTCCACTTT,CASSQEGGRSPLHF
TRBV7-9,.,.,TRBJ2-3,TGTGCCAGCAGCCTAAGAGGGGTCGGGGGAGATACGCAGTATTTT,CASSLRGVGGDTQYF
TRBV5-6,.,.,TRBJ2-7,TGTGCCAGCAGCTTGTTGCAGATTAAGAACTACGAGCAGTACTTC,CASSLLQIKNYEQYF
TRBV19,.,.,TRBJ2-7,TGTGCCAGTAGGTCCTTGGGCGGGGCACCCTACGAGCAGTACTTC,CASRSLGGAPYEQYF
TRBV12-3/TRBV12-4,.,.,TRBJ2-5,TGTGCCAGCAGGGACAGTCGAGAGACCCAGTACTTC,CASRDSRETQYF
TRBV6-5,TRBD1,few,TRBJ1-2,TGTGCCAGCAAACCGACAGGGTCCTATGGCTACACCTTC,CASKPTGSYGYTF
TRBV18,TRBD2,once,TRBJ2-7,TGTGCCAGCTCATCGACTAGCAGGTCCGGAGAGCAGTACTTC,CASSSTSRSGEQYF
TRBV5-6,.,.,TRBJ2-7,TGTGCCAGCAGCCGTCTCGGAGGGGCCTACGAGCAGTACTTC,CASSRLGGAYEQYF
TRBV5-4,TRBD1,.,TRBJ1-2,TGTGCCAGCAGCTTGGCCAACAGGGGTCGATATGGCTACACCTTC,CASSLANRGRYGYTF
TRBV12-3/TRBV12-4,.,.,TRBJ2-1,TGTGCCAGCACCCTCGGCAGTTACAATGAGCAGTTCTTC,CASTLGSYNEQFF
TRBV18,TRBD2,.,TRBJ2-3,TGTGCCAGCTCACCAAAACTAGCGCCCAAAGGGGATACGCAGTATTTT,CASSPKLAPKGDTQYF
TRBV24-1,.,.,TRBJ2-1,TGTGCCACCGGGGGATTCCCTACGTACAATGAGCAGTTCTTC,CATGGFPTYNEQFF
TRBV2,.,once,TRBJ1-3,TGTGCCAGCAGTGAAGCGTCAGGGTTGGACACCATATATTTT,CASSEASGLDTIYF
TRBV6-5,.,.,TRBJ2-1,TGTGCCAGCAGTTTACTCCCTGACAATGAGCAGTTCTTC,CASSLLPDNEQFF
TRBV5-8,.,.,TRBJ2-3,TGTGCCAGTGGGGGGATTGCTACAGATACGCAGTATTTT,CASGGIATDTQYF
TRBV19,.,.,TRBJ1-3,TGTGCCAGTAACGACTTTCGTGGAAACACCATATATTTT,CASNDFRGNTIYF
TRBV10-2,.,once,TRBJ2-7,TGCGCCAGCAGGGACAGCTCCTACGAGCAGTACTTC,CASRDSSYEQYF
TRBV19,.,.,TRBJ1-5,TGTGCCAGTAGTATCTCGGCAGTTAGCAATCAGCCCCAGCATTTT,CASSISAVSNQPQHF
TRBV7-3,.,.,TRBJ2-1,TGTGCCAGCAGCTTAGGATGGGGCCACAATGAGCAGTTCTTC,CASSLGWGHNEQFF
TRBV6-1,TRBD2,few,TRBJ2-1,TGTGCCAGCAGTGAAGGACTAGCGGGAGACTACAATGAGCAGTTCTTC,CASSEGLAGDYNEQFF
TRBV2,TRBD2,.,TRBJ2-2,TGTGCCAGCAGTGCTAGCGGCCCCCCGTCCGGGGAGCTGTTTTTT,CASSASGPPSGELFF
TRBV18,.,.,TRBJ1-1,TGTGCCAGCTCACCCAAGTGGAGGGACACTGAAGCTTTCTTT,CASSPKWRDTEAFF
TRBV5-4,.,few,TRBJ1-1,TGTGCCAGCAGCTTGGTCAGGGGGAACACTGAAGCTTTCTTT,CASSLVRGNTEAFF